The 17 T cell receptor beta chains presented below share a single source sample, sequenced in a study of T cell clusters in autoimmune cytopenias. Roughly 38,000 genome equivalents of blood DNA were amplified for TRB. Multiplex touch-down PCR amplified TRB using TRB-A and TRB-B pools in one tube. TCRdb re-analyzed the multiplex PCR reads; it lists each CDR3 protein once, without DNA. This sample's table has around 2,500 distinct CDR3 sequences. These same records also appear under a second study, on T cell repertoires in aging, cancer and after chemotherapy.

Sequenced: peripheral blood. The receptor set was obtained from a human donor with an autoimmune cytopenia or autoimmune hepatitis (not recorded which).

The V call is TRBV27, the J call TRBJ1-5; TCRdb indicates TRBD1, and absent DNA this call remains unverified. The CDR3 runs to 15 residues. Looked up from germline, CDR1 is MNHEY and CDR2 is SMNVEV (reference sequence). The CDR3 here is CASSPKGLGNQPQHF.

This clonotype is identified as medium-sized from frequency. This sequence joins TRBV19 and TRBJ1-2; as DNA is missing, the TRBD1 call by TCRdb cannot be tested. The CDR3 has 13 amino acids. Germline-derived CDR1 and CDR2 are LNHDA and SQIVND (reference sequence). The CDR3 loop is CASSKVAGDGYTF.

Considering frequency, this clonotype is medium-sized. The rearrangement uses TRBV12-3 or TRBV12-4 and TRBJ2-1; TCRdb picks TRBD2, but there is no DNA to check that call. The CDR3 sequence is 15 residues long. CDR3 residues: CASRSGRPTYNEQFF.

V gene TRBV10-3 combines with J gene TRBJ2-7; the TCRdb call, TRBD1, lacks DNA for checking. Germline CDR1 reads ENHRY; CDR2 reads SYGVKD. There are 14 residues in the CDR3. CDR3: CAISDIQGSYEQYF.

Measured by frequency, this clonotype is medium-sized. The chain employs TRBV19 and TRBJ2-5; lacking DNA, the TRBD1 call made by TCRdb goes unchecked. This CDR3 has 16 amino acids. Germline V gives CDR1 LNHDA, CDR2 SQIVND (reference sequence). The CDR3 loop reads CASSQTGTASQETQYF.

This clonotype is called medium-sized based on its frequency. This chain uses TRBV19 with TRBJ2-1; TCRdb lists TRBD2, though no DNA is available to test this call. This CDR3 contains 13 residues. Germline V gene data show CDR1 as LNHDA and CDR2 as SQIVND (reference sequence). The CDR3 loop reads CASRAGGDNEQFF.

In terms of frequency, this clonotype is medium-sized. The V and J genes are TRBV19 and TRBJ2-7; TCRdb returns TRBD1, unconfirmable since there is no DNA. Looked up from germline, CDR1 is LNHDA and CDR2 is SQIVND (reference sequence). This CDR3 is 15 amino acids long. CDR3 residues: CASSIATGTDYEQYF. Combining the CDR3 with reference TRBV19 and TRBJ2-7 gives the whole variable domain DGGITQSPKYLFRKEGQNVTLSCEQNLNHDAMYWYRQDPGQGLRLIYYSQIVNDFQKGDIAEGYSVSREKKESFPLTVTSAQKNPTAFYLCASSIATGTDYEQYFGPGTRLTVT.

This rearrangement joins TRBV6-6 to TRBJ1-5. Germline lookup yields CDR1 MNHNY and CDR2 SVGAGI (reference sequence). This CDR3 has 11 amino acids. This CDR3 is CASSHGEPQHF.

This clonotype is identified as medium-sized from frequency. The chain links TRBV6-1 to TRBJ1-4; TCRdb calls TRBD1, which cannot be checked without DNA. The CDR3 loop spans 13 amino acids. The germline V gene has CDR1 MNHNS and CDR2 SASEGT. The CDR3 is CASSEESAPKLFF.

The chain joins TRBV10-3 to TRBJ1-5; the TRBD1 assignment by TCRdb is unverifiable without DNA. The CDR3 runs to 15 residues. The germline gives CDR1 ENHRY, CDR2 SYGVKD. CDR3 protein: CAISRGKGINQPQHF.

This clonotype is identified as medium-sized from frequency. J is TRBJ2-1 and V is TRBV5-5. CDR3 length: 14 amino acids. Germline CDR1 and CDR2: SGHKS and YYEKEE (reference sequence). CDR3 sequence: CASSPRDSNNEQFF.

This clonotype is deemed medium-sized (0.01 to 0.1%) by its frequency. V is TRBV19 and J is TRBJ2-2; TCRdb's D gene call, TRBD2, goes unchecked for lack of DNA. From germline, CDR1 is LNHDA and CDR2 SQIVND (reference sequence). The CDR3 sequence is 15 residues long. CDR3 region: CASSRTSGTTGELFF.

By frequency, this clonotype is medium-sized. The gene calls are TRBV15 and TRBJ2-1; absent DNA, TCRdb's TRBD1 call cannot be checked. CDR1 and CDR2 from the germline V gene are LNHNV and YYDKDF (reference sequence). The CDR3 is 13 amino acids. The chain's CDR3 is CATSRGGGDEQFF.

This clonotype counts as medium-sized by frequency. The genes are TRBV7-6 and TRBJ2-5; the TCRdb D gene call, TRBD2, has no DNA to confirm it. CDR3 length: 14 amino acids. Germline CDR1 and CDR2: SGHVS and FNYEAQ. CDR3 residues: CASSYGLAGETQYF.

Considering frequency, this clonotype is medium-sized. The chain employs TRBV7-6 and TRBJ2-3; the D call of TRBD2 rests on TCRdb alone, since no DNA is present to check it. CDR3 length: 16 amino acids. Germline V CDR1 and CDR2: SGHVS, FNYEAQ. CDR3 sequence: CASSLEGRASTDTQYF.

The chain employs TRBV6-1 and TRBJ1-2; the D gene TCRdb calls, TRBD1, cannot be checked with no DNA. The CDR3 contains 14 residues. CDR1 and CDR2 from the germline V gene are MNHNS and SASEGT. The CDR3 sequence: CASTHKGTAYGYTF.

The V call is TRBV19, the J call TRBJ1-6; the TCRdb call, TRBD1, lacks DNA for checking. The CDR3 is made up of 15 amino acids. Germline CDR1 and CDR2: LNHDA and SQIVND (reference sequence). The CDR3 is CASTPRDRDNSPLHF.